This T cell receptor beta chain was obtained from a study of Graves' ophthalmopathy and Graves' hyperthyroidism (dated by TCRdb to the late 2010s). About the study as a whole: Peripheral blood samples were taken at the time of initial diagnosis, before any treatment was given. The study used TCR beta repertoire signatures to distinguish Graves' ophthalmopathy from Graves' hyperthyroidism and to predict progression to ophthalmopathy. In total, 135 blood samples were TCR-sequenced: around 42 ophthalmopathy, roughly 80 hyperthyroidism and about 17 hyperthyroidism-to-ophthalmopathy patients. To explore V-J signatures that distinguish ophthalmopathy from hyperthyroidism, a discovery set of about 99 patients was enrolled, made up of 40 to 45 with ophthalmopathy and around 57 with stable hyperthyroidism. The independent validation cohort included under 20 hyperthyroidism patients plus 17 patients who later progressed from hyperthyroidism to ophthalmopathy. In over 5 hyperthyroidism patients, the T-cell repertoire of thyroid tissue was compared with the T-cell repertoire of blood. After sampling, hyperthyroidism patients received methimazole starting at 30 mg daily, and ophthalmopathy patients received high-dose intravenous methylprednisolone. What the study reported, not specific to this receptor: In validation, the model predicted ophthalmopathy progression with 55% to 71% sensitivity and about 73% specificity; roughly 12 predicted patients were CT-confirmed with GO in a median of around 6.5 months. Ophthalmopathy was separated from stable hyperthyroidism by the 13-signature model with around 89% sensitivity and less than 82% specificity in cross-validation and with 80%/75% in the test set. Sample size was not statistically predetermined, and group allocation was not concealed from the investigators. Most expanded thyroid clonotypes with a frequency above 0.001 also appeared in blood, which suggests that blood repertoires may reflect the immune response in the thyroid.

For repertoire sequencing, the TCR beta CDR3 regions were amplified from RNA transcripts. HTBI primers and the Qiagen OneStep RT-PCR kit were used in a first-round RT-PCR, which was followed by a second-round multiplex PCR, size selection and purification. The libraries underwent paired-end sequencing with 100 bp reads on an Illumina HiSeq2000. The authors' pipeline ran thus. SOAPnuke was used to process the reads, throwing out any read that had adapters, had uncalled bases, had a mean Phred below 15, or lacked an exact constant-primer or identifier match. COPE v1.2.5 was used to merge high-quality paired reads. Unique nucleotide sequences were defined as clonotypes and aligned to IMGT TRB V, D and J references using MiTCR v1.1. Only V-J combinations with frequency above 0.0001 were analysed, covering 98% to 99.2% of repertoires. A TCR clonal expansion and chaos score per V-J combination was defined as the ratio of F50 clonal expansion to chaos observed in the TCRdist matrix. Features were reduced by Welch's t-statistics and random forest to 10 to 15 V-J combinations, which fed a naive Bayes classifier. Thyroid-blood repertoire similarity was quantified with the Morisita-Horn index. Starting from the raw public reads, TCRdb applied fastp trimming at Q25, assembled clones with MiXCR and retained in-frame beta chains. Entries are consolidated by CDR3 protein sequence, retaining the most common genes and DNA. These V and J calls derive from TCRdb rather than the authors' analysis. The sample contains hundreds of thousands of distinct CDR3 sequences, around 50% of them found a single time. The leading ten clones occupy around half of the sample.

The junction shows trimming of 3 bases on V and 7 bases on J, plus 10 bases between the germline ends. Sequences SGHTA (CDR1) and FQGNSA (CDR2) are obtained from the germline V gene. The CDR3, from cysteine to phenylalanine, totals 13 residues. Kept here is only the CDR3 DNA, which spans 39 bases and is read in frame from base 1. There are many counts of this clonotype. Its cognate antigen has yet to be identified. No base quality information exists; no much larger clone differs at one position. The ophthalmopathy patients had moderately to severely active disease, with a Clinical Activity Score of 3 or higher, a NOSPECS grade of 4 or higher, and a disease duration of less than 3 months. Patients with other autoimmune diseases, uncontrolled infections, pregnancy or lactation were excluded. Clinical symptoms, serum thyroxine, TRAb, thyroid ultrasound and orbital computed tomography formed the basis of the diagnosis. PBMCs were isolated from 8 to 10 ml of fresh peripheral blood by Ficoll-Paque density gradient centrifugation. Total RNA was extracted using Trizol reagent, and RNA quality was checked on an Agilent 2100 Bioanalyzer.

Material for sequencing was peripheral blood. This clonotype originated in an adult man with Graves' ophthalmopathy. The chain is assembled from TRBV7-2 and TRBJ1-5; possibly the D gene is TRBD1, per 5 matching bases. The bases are TGTGCCAGCAGCTTCCGCAGGACACAGCCCCAGCATTTT. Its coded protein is CASSFRRTQPQHF.